A single sample is the source of the 31 T cell receptor beta chains below, sequenced in a study of T cell repertoires in cytomegalovirus infection. TCRdb called the reads again in MiXCR, with one record for every CDR3 protein. The sample shows some 100,000 distinct CDR3 sequences, 23% of them seen only once. Input material: CD8+ T cells from PBMCs. Receptors were obtained from a human donor in good health (CMV status not recorded). Some clones in this sample may be carry-over from other donors' samples.

The rearrangement uses TRBV28 and TRBJ2-6; 8 nucleotides align to TRBD1. This CDR3 contains 19 residues. V trimming: 8 bases; J trimming: 0 bases; junction bases outside the gene matches: 15. Germline-derived CDR1 and CDR2 are MDHEN and SYDVKM. The CDR3 nucleotides are TGTGCCAGCCTAAACGAAAGACGGGACAGGAGCTCTGGGGCCAACGTCCTGACTTTC. It encodes CASLNERRDRSSGANVLTF.

This clonotype was detected only a few times. V gene TRBV5-6 combines with J gene TRBJ2-3; 8 bases are shared with TRBD2. Looked up from germline, CDR1 is SGHDT and CDR2 is YYEEEE. This CDR3 has 15 amino acids. J lost 4 bases, V lost 4 bases, and 8 bases had no gene match. The CDR3 region has the DNA TGTGCCAGCAGCCCCGGGGGGGGGCGGTCAGATACGCAGTATTTT. The encoded protein is CASSPGGGRSDTQYF.

As concerns this clonotype: This may stem from a read error, because a much larger clone lies one nucleotide away. The DNA of the CDR3 is TGTGCCATCAGGGGGAGCGGGGTAACCAACTACGAGCAGTACTTC. This sequence encodes CAIRGSGVTNYEQYF. V is TRBV10-3 and J is TRBJ2-7; 7 positions match TRBD2. The CDR3 has 15 residues. The germline gives CDR1 ENHRY, CDR2 SYGVKD. Trimming took 6 bases from V and 3 from J; bases not matched to a gene: 11.

This clonotype was picked up a small number of times. V gene TRBV7-3 combines with J gene TRBJ2-1; 7 nucleotides agree with TRBD1. In germline, CDR1 is SGHTA, CDR2 FQGTGA. The CDR3 runs 15 residues. The V segment lost 1 base and the J segment 8 bases; nucleotides outside the gene matches: 8. In DNA, the CDR3 is TGTGCCAGCAGCTTAAGTTCAGGGGGTTTAGATGAGCAGTTCTTC. As protein: CASSLSSGGLDEQFF.

This clonotype was recorded at least ten times. The rearrangement links TRBV29-1 to TRBJ1-2; D is undetermined. Germline loops: CDR1 SQVTM, CDR2 ANQGSEA. The V and J ends lost 0 bases and 0 bases respectively, with 11 bases between them. This CDR3 is 15 amino acids long. The DNA of the CDR3 is TGCAGCGTTGAAGAGTGGGGATCCGCTAACTATGGCTACACCTTC. Translating it yields CSVEEWGSANYGYTF.

This clonotype was observed many times. The CDR3, as DNA: TGTGCCAGCAGCTTAGATGGTGGGCGCCGGGTTGAGCAGTTCTTC. It translates to CASSLDGGRRVEQFF. This chain uses TRBV7-2 with TRBJ2-1, with D unresolved. V gave up 1 base and J gave up 9 bases, with 16 bases separating them. This CDR3 contains 15 residues. CDR1 is SGHTA and CDR2 is FQGNSA in the germline V gene.

The rearrangement links TRBV6-6 to TRBJ1-3; D unresolved. CDR3 length: 12 amino acids. V was cut by 2 bases and J by 7 bases, with 6 bases left in between. CDR1 is MNHNY and CDR2 is SVGAGI in the germline V gene (reference sequence). The CDR3: CASSYGGNTIYF. The CDR3 DNA reads TGTGCCAGCAGTTACGGAGGGAACACCATATATTTT.

The V call is TRBV19, the J call TRBJ2-7; 8 bases align to TRBD2. CDR3 length equals 13 residues. Germline V gene sequence: CDR1 LNHDA, CDR2 SQIVND (reference sequence). J was trimmed by 5 bases and V by 3 bases; bases with no gene match: 3. Here the CDR3 reads CASSIGGGNEQYF. CDR3 in DNA: TGTGCCAGTAGTATCGGGGGGGGCAACGAGCAGTACTTC.

This clonotype was seen at least ten times. J is TRBJ2-5 and V is TRBV20-1; a possible D gene is TRBD2 (6 bases). Germline V gene lookup returns CDR1 DFQATT and CDR2 SNEGSKA (reference sequence). Trimming took off 1 base at V and 1 base at J, with 7 bases between the two ends. The CDR3 extends over 13 amino acids. The DNA of the CDR3 is TGCAGTGCTAGAGGGACTACCCAAGAGACCCAGTACTTC. It translates to CSARGTTQETQYF.

This clonotype has a count of ten or more. This chain joins TRBV12-3 or TRBV12-4 and TRBJ1-5, with D possibly TRBD1 on 6 matching bases. The CDR3 is 14 amino acids. V lost 5 bases to trimming and J lost 2 bases, with 10 bases between them. This CDR3 reads CASSLRQGNQPQHF. The CDR3, as DNA: TGTGCCAGCAGTCTCCGACAGGGCAATCAGCCCCAGCATTTT.

Details on this clonotype: This may be a read error: a much more frequent sequence differs by one nucleotide. The chain couples TRBV14 to TRBJ1-2; a possible D gene is TRBD1 (5 bases). Germline V gene sequence: CDR1 SGHDN, CDR2 FVKESK. This CDR3 spans 16 amino acids. V was clipped by 2 bases and J by 4 bases, with 17 bases between them. CDR3 amino acids: CASSQTPGQTPYGYTF. CDR3 bases: TGTGCCAGCAGCCAAACTCCAGGGCAAACGCCCTATGGCTACACCTTC.

This clonotype was seen ten or more times. The chain is built from TRBV15 and TRBJ1-1, with 7 nucleotides matching TRBD1. Trimming at V came to 5 bases and at J to 2 bases, leaving 8 bases not matched to a gene. CDR3 size: 15 residues. In germline, CDR1 is LNHNV, CDR2 YYDKDF (reference sequence). This chain's CDR3 is CATSALQGLNTEAFF. The CDR3 DNA reads as TGTGCCACCAGCGCTTTACAGGGGCTCAACACTGAAGCTTTCTTT.

This chain links TRBV28 with TRBJ1-1; 10 bases align to TRBD1. Germline lookup yields CDR1 MDHEN and CDR2 SYDVKM. V dropped 5 bases and J dropped 1; count of bases not matched to a gene: 10. The CDR3 consists of 17 residues. The DNA for the CDR3 is TGTGCCAGCAGTCGGGACAGGGGAACTGTATCGAACACTGAAGCTTTCTTT. This codes for CASSRDRGTVSNTEAFF.

The count of this clonotype is one. This chain links TRBV12-3 or TRBV12-4 with TRBJ1-5; 8 bases are a match to TRBD1. The V gene end was trimmed by 5 bases and the J gene end by 3 bases; junction bases not matched to a gene: 6. CDR3 length: 15 amino acids. Here the CDR3 DNA reads TGTGCCAGCAGTGGCGGGACAGGCTACAATCAGCCCCAGCATTTT. This sequence encodes CASSGGTGYNQPQHF.

The rearrangement joins TRBV6-6 to TRBJ1-2; no clear D gene. Germline CDR1 MNHNY, CDR2 SVGAGI (reference sequence). This CDR3 contains 14 residues. Trimming pared 7 bases from V and 1 base from J, leaving 13 bases between. The DNA for the CDR3 is TGTGCCAGCACCTACTCTACATTTAACTATGGCTACACCTTC. Amino acids: CASTYSTFNYGYTF.

V usage is TRBV28 and J usage is TRBJ2-2; the D call may be TRBD1 or TRBD2 (5 bases each). This CDR3 is 18 amino acids long. The V end lost 3 bases, the J end lost 5 bases, and 22 bases lay between the germline ends. Germline CDR1 MDHEN, CDR2 SYDVKM. The CDR3 coding sequence is TGTGCCAGCAGTTTTTCCCTCCCCCGGGGCCAAGCAACCGGGGAGCTGTTTTTT. This encodes CASSFSLPRGQATGELFF.

The chain combines TRBV13 with TRBJ2-2; possibly TRBD1 for D (6 bases). CDR1 PRHDT and CDR2 FYEKMQ come from the germline V gene (reference sequence). The CDR3 is made up of 14 amino acids. Trimming cost V 5 bases and J 2 bases, with 9 bases left between them. The CDR3: CASSQGKNTGELFF. The CDR3 bases are TGTGCCAGCAGCCAGGGGAAAAACACCGGGGAGCTGTTTTTT.

This clonotype occurred a few times. The chain uses TRBV6-5 and TRBJ2-7; D is perhaps TRBD1 (5 bases). Trimming took off 3 bases at V and 5 bases at J, with 11 bases between the two ends. The germline gives CDR1 MNHEY, CDR2 SVGAGI. This CDR3 region has 13 residues. CDR3 residues: CASSYTGPDEQYF. The CDR3 DNA follows: TGTGCCAGCAGTTATACAGGTCCTGACGAGCAGTACTTC.

This clonotype was picked up a small number of times. The chain recombines TRBV6-6 with TRBJ2-1, with 10 positions matching TRBD2. V trimming: 8 bases; J trimming: 4 bases; junction bases outside the gene matches: 8. The CDR3 consists of 15 residues. Looked up from germline, CDR1 is MNHNY and CDR2 is SVGAGI (reference sequence). CDR3 loop: CASSGKRGGYNEQFF. CDR3 bases: TGTGCCAGCTCGGGGAAGCGGGGGGGGTACAATGAGCAGTTCTTC.

This chain links TRBV12-3 or TRBV12-4 with TRBJ2-2; D perhaps matches TRBD2 (7 bases). Trimming removed 1 base at V and 3 bases at J, with 15 bases between. This CDR3 has 17 amino acids. CDR3 coding DNA: TGTGCCAGCAGTTTAGTTTGGCGGGGGCCGTACACCGGGGAGCTGTTTTTT. It yields the protein CASSLVWRGPYTGELFF.

This clonotype has ten or more counts. V is TRBV2 and J is TRBJ2-6, with D hard to call. The CDR3 is 14 residues long. In germline, CDR1 is SNHLY, CDR2 FYNNEI. The germline V and J ends were trimmed by 8 bases and 0 bases, with 8 bases remaining between them. CDR3 amino acids: CASCLASGANVLTF. As DNA, the CDR3 is TGTGCCAGCTGTTTGGCCTCTGGGGCCAACGTCCTGACTTTC.

This clonotype was picked up many times. The chain recombines TRBV7-9 with TRBJ2-7; 16 bases map to TRBD2. There are 16 residues in the CDR3. V shed 5 bases, J shed 5 bases, and the junction held 6 bases outside the gene matches. CDR1 SEHNR and CDR2 FQNEAQ come from the germline V gene (reference sequence). CDR3 sequence: CASSPGLAGGPDEQYF. In DNA form, the CDR3 reads TGTGCCAGCAGCCCGGGACTAGCGGGAGGGCCCGACGAGCAGTACTTC. Variable domain in full (rest from reference TRBV7-9 and TRBJ2-7): DTGVSQNPRHKITKRGQNVTFRCDPISEHNRLYWYRQTLGQGPEFLTYFQNEAQLEKSRLLSDRFSAERPKGSFSTLEIQRTEQGDSAMYLCASSPGLAGGPDEQYFGPGTRLTVT.

This clonotype was picked up many times. The chain uses TRBV28 and TRBJ1-5; D might be TRBD1 (6 bases). V lost 2 bases and J 5 bases, leaving 16 bases between the germline ends. CDR3 length equals 16 residues. CDR1 is MDHEN and CDR2 is SYDVKM in the germline V gene. DNA of the CDR3: TGTGCCAGCAGTTTACCCCTGCAGGGGAGCCATCAGCCCCAGCATTTT. Its translation is CASSLPLQGSHQPQHF.

The chain couples TRBV7-9 to TRBJ1-5; 7 positions agree with TRBD1. CDR1 and CDR2 (germline): SEHNR, FQNEAQ (reference sequence). Trimming took 5 bases from V and 1 from J; bases not matched to a gene: 5. CDR3 length: 15 residues. The CDR3 DNA reads TGTGCCAGCAGCGAGACAGGGTCGAGCAATCAGCCCCAGCATTTT. Translation gives CASSETGSSNQPQHF.

The sample holds a few counts of this clonotype. The chain is built from TRBV11-2 and TRBJ2-5; TRBD2 matches at 8 bases. V dropped 5 bases and J dropped 2; count of bases not matched to a gene: 10. The germline gives CDR1 SGHAT, CDR2 FQNNGV. The CDR3 is made up of 16 amino acids. The CDR3 loop reads CASSPGGTPIQETQYF. The CDR3 nucleotides read TGTGCCAGCAGCCCGGGGGGGACACCCATTCAAGAGACCCAGTACTTC. The full variable domain, completed using reference TRBV11-2 and TRBJ2-5, is EAGVAQSPRYKIIEKRQSVAFWCNPISGHATLYWYQQILGQGPKLLIQFQNNGVVDDSQLPKDRFSAERLKGVDSTLKIQPAKLEDSAVYLCASSPGGTPIQETQYFGPGTRLLVL.

This clonotype occurred a few times. This chain connects TRBV28 to TRBJ2-5; D uncertain. Germline loops: CDR1 MDHEN, CDR2 SYDVKM. CDR3 size: 15 residues. V was trimmed by 5 bases and J by 0 bases, leaving 13 bases between them. The CDR3 bases are TGTGCCAGCAGTCCCCGCTCGGAATACCAAGAGACCCAGTACTTC. Amino acid sequence: CASSPRSEYQETQYF.

This clonotype was seen repeatedly, ten times or more. This rearrangement joins TRBV2 to TRBJ1-4; D remains unclear. V dropped 6 bases and J dropped 7 bases, with 15 bases sitting between them. Germline CDR1 is SNHLY and CDR2 is FYNNEI. CDR3 length: 14 amino acids. CDR3 nucleotide sequence: TGTGCCAGCAGGGGAACCCTAGCAGGTGAAAAACTGTTTTTT. It codes for CASRGTLAGEKLFF.

The rearrangement joins TRBV11-2 to TRBJ2-1; 9 nucleotides agree with TRBD1. The J segment lost 9 bases and the V segment lost 3 bases, leaving 6 bases of the junction unmatched. The length of the CDR3 is 14 residues. CDR1 is SGHAT, CDR2 FQNNGV, per germline. Written as DNA, the CDR3 is TGTGCCAGCAGCTTTGGGACAGGGAGCGGTGAGCAGTTCTTC. This gives the protein CASSFGTGSGEQFF.

This clonotype was counted ten times or more. This chain's CDR3 is CASSVSGSTEAFF. Here the CDR3 DNA reads TGTGCCAGCAGCGTATCAGGTTCCACTGAAGCTTTCTTT. This sequence joins TRBV9 and TRBJ1-1; D not resolved. V lost 1 base and J 4 bases, leaving 8 bases between the germline ends. Germline values: CDR1 SGDLS, CDR2 YYNGEE. The CDR3 loop spans 13 amino acids.

This clonotype was observed many times. The chain carries TRBV7-9 and TRBJ2-1; D possibly corresponds to TRBD1 (6 bases). The germline CDR1 and CDR2 sequences are SEHNR and FQNEAQ (reference sequence). The CDR3 spans 18 residues. V was trimmed by 5 bases and J by 6 bases, leaving 26 bases between them. The DNA for the CDR3 is TGTGCCAGCAGCCCCCAATCTGAGGGGGTTCTAGGTTTCAATGAGCAGTTCTTC. Its protein product is CASSPQSEGVLGFNEQFF.

This chain uses TRBV7-9 with TRBJ2-1; TRBD1 might be the D (5 bases). The CDR3 totals 13 residues. Germline V CDR1 and CDR2: SEHNR, FQNEAQ (reference sequence). V shed 8 bases and J shed 3 bases, with 11 bases lying between them. CDR3 sequence (DNA): TGTGCCAGCTCCCTGGGGCACTACAATGAGCAGTTCTTC. As protein: CASSLGHYNEQFF.